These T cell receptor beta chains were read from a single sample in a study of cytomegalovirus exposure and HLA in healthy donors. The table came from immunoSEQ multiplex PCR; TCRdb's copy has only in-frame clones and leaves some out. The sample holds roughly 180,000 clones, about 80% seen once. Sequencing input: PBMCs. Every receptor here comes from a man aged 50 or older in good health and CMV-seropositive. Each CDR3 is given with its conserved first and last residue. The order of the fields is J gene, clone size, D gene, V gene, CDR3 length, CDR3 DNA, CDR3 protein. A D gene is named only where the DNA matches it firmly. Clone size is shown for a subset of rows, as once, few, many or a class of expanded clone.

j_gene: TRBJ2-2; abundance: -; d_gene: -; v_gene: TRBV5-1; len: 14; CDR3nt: TGCGCCAGCAGAGCGACACCTAACACCGGGGAGCTGCTTTTT; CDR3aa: CASRATPNTGELLF
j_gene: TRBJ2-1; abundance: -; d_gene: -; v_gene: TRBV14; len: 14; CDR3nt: TGTGCCAGCAGCCAAGTGGGGGCGTACAATGAGCAGTTCTTC; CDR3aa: CASSQVGAYNEQFF
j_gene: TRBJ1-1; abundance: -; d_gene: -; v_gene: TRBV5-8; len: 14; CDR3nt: TGTGCCAGCAGCTTGGCCGGGAGTAGCACTGAAGCTTTCTTT; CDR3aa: CASSLAGSSTEAFF
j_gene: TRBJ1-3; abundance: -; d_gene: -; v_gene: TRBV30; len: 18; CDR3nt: TGTGCCTGGAGTGGGGGGGTCCCAGATTTTCTCTCTGGAAACACCATATATTTT; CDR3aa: CAWSGGVPDFLSGNTIYF
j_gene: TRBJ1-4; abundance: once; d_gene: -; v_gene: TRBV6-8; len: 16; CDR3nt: TGTGCCAGCAGCGACCCCGGGGAAGCAACTAATGAAAAACTGTTTTTT; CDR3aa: CASSDPGEATNEKLFF
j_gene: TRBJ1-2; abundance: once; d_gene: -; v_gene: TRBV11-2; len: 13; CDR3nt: TGTGCCAGCAGTCTAGAGGGAGGTTATGGCTACACCTTC; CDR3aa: CASSLEGGYGYTF
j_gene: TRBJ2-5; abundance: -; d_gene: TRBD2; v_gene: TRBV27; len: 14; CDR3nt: TGTGCCAGCAGCCCCGGGAGGGTAGTCGAGACCCAGTACTTC; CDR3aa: CASSPGRVVETQYF
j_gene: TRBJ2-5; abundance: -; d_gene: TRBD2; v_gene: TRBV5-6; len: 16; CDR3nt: TGTGCCAGCAGCTGGAGACTAGCGGGGGGGCAAGAGACCCAGTACTTC; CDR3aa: CASSWRLAGGQETQYF
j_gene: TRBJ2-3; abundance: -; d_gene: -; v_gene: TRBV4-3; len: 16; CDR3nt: TGCGCCAGCAGCCAGAGGGGGGGGATCTACACAGATACGCAGTATTTT; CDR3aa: CASSQRGGIYTDTQYF
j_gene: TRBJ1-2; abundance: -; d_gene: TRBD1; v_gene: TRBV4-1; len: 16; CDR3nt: TGCGCCAGCAGCCCTGGACAGGGGGCTAAAAACTATGGCTACACCTTC; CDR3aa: CASSPGQGAKNYGYTF
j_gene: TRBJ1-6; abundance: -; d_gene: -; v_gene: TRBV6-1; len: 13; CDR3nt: TGTGCCAGCAGCCTGCAGAATAATTCACCCCTCCACTTT; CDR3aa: CASSLQNNSPLHF
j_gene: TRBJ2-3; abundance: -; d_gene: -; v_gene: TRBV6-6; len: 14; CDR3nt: TGTGCCAGCAGTCAGCACTGGGGGGAAGATACGCAGTATTTT; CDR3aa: CASSQHWGEDTQYF
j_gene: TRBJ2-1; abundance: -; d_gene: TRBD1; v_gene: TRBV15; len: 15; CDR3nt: TGTGCCACCAACTACGGGACAGGGGTGGTTAATGAGCAGTTCTTC; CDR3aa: CATNYGTGVVNEQFF
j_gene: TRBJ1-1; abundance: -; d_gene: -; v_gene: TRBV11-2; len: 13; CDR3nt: TGTGCCAGCAGTCTACGGAGGGACACTGAAGCTTTCTTT; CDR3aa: CASSLRRDTEAFF
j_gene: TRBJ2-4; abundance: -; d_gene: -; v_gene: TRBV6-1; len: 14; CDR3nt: TGTGCCAGCAGTGACAGGTTCGCCAAAAACATTCAGTACTTC; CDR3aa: CASSDRFAKNIQYF
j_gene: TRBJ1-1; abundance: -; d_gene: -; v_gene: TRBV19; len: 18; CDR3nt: TGTGCCAGTAGTGATTCCGGGACACGAGCCGTAGGTGACACTGAAGCTTTCTTT; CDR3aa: CASSDSGTRAVGDTEAFF
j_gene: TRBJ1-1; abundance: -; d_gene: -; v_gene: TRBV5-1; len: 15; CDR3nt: TGCGCCAGCAGCCCCTCGGGAATTGCGAACACTGAAGCTTTCTTT; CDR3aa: CASSPSGIANTEAFF
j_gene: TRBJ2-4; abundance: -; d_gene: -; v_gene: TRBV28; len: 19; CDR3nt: TGTACCAGCAGTTTGAGGGGGGGTCTCACTCAGCAATTCAAAAACATTCAGTACTTC; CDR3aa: CTSSLRGGLTQQFKNIQYF
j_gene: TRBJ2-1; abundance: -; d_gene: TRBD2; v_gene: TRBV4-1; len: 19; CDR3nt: TGCGCCAGCAGCCCCAGCTCAAATATAGCGGGGGGGCAGATCAATGAGCAGTTCTTC; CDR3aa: CASSPSSNIAGGQINEQFF
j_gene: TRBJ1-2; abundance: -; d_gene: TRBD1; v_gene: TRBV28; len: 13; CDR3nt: TGTGCCAGCAGTCCTGACAGGGATTACGGCTACACCTTC; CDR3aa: CASSPDRDYGYTF
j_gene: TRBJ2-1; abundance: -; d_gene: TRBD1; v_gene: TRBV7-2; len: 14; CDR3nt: TGTGCCACCGTGATGAACAGGGGAGTCAATGAGCAGTTCTTC; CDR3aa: CATVMNRGVNEQFF
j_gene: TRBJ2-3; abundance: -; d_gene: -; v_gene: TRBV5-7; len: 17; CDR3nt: TGTGCCAGCAGCTTGATTAACGCGGCAGGGGGCACAGATACGCAGTATTTT; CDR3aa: CASSLINAAGGTDTQYF
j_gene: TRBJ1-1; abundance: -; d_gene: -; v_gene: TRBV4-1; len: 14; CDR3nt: TGCGCCAGCAGCCAAGTGGTACAGGCCACTGAAGCTTTCTTT; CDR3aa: CASSQVVQATEAFF
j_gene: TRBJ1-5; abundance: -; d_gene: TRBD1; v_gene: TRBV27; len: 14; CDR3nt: TGTGCCAGCCGCCCAGGACAGGACACTCAGCCCCAGCATTTT; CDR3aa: CASRPGQDTQPQHF
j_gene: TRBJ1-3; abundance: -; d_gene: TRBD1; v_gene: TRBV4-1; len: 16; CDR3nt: TGCGCCAGCAGCCAAGGGGACAGCGGTACTGGAAACACCATATATTTT; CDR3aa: CASSQGDSGTGNTIYF
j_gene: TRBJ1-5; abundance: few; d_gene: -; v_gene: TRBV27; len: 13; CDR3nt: TGTGCCAGCAGTCCTAGGTTGCGGCAGCCCCAGCATTTT; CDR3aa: CASSPRLRQPQHF
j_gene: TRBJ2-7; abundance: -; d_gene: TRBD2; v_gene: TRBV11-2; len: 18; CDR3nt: TGTGCCAGCAGCTTAGCTTGGACTAGCGGGAGCAGCTCCTACGAGCAGTACTTC; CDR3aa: CASSLAWTSGSSSYEQYF
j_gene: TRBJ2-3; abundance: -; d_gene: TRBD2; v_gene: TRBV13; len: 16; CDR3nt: TGTGCCAGCAGCTTGCCAGGGCGGGGGGGTACAGATACGCAGTATTTT; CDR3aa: CASSLPGRGGTDTQYF